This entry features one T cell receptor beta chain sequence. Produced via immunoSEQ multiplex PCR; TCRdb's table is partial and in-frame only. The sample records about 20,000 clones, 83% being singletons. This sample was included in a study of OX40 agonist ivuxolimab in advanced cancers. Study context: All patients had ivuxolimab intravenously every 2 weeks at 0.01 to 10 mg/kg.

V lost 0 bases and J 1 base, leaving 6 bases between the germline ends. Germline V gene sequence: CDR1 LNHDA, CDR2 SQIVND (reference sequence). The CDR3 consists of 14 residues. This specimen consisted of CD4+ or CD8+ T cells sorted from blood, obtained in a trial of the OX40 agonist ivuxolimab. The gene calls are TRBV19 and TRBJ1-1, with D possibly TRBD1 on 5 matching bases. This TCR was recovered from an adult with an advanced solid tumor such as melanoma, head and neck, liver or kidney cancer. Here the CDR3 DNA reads TGTGCCAGTAGTATAGAGGGGGGGAACACTGAAGCTTTCTTT. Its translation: CASSIEGGNTEAFF.